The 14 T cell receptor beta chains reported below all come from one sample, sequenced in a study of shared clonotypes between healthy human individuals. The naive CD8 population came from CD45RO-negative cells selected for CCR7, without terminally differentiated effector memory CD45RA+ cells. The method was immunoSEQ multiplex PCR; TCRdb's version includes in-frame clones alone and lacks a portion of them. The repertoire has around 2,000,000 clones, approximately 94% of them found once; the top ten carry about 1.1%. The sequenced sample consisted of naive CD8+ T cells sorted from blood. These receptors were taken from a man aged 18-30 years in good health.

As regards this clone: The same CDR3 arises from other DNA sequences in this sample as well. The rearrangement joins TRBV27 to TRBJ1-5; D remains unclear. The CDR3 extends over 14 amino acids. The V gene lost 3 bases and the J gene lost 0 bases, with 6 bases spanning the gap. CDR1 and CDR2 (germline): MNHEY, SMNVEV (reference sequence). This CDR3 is CASSFGGSNQPQHF. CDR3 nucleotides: TGTGCCAGCAGTTTTGGTGGTAGCAATCAGCCCCAGCATTTT.

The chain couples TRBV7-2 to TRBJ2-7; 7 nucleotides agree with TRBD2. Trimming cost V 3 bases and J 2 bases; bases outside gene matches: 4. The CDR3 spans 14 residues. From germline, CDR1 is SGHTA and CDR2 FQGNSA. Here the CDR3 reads CASSFGGGAYEQYF. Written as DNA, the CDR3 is TGTGCCAGCAGCTTCGGCGGGGGAGCCTACGAGCAGTACTTC.

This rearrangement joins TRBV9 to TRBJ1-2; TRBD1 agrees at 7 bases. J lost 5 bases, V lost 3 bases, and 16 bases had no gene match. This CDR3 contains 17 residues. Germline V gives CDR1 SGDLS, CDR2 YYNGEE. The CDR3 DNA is TGTGCCAGCAGCGGTTGGACAGGAAACCCTGGGGCTTATGGCTACACCTTC. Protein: CASSGWTGNPGAYGYTF.

CDR3 DNA: TGTGCCAGCAGTGAAGGGACTAGCGGAGCCAAAAACATTCAGTACTTC. This encodes CASSEGTSGAKNIQYF. This sequence joins TRBV2 and TRBJ2-4; 10 bases fit TRBD2. This CDR3 is 16 amino acids long. Germline lookup yields CDR1 SNHLY and CDR2 FYNNEI. The J segment lost 0 bases and the V segment lost 1 base, leaving 0 bases of the junction unmatched.

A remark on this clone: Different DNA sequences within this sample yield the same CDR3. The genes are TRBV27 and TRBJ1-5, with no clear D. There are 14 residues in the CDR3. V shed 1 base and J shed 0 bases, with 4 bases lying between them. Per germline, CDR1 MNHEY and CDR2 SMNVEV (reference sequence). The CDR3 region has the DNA TGTGCCAGCAGTTTATTGGCTAGCAATCAGCCCCAGCATTTT. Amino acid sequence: CASSLLASNQPQHF.

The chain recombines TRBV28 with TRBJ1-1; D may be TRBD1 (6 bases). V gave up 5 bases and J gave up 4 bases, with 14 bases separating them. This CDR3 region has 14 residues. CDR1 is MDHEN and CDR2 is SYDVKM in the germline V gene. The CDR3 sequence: CASSRTTGRTEAFF. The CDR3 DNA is TGTGCCAGCAGTCGAACGACAGGCCGCACTGAAGCTTTCTTT.

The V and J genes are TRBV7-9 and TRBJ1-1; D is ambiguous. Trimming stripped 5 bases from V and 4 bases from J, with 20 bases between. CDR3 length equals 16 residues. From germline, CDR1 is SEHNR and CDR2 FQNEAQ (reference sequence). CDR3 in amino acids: CASSGVSAGGVTEAFF. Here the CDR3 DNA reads TGTGCCAGCAGCGGAGTCAGTGCAGGTGGGGTCACTGAAGCTTTCTTT.

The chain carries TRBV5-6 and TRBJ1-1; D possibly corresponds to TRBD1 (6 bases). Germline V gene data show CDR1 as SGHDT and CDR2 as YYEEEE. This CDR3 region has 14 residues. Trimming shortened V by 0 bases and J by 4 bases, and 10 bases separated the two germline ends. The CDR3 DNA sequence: TGTGCCAGCAGCTTGGACAGGGAAGGCACTGAAGCTTTCTTT. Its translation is CASSLDREGTEAFF.

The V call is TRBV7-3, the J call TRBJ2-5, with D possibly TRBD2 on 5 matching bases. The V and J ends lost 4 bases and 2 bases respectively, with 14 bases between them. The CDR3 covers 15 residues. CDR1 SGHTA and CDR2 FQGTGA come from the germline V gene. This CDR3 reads CASSSVGDYQETQYF. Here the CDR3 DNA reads TGTGCCAGCAGCTCCGTGGGAGACTATCAAGAGACCCAGTACTTC.

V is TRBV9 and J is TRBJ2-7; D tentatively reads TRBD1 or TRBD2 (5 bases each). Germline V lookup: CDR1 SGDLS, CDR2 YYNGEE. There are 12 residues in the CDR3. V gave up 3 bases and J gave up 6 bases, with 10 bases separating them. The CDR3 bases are TGTGCCAGCAGCGCCCAGGGACGCGAGCAGTACTTC. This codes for CASSAQGREQYF.

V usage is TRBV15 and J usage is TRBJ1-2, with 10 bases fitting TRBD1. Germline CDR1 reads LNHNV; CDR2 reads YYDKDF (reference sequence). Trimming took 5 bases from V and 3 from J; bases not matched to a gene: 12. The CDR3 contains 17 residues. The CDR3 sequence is CATSGALTGGYDYGYTF. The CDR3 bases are TGTGCCACCAGCGGCGCCTTGACAGGGGGCTACGACTATGGCTACACCTTC.

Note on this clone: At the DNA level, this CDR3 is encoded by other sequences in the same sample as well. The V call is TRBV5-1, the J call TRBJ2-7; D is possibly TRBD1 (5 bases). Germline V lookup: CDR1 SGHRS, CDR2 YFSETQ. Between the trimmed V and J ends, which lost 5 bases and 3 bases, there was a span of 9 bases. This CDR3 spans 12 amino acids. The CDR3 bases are TGCGCCAGCAGTTCCGACAGCTACGAGCAGTACTTC. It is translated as CASSSDSYEQYF.

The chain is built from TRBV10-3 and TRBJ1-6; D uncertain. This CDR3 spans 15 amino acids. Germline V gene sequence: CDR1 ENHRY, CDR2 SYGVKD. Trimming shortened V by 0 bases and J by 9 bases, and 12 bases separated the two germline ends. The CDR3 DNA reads TGTGCCATCAGTGAGTCGCAAGGACTTGGTTCACCCCTCCACTTT. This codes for CAISESQGLGSPLHF.

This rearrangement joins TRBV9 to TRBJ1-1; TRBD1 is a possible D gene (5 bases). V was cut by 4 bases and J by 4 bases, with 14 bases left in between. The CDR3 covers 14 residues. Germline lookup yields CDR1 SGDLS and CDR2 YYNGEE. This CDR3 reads CASSTSGSGTEAFF. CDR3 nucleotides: TGTGCCAGCAGCACTTCAGGGAGTGGCACTGAAGCTTTCTTT.